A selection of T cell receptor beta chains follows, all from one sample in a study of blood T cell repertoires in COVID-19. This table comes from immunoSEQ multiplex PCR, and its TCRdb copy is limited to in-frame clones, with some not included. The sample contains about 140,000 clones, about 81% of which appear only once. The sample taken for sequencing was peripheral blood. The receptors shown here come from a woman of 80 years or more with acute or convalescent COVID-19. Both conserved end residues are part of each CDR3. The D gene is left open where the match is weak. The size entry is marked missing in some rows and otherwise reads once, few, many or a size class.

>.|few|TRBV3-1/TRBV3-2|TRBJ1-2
CASSQDPGRQGYTF
TGTGCCAGCAGCCAAGATCCGGGGAGGCAAGGCTACACCTTC
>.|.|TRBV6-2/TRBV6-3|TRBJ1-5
CASSYGRGGAKSGQPQHF
TGTGCCAGCAGTTATGGCAGGGGTGGGGCGAAGTCCGGTCAGCCCCAGCATTTT
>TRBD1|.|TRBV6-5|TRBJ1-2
CASSYSTGVDGYTF
TGTGCCAGCAGTTACTCGACAGGGGTGGATGGCTACACCTTC
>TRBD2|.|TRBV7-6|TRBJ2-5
CASSLDHRLAGGPAGETQYF
TGTGCCAGCAGCTTAGATCATCGGCTAGCGGGGGGGCCGGCGGGAGAGACCCAGTACTTC
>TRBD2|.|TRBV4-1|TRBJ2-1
CASSQLLAGVRLGEQFF
TGCGCCAGCAGCCAACTACTAGCGGGAGTTAGGCTTGGGGAGCAGTTCTTC
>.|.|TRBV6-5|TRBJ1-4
CASLRRNRNYEKLFF
TGTGCCAGCCTGCGAAGGAACAGGAATTATGAAAAACTGTTTTTT
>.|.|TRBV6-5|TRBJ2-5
CASSYSATTQETQYF
TGTGCCAGCAGTTACTCCGCGACAACCCAAGAGACCCAGTACTTC
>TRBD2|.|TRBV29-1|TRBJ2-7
CSAAVGAGGYEQYF
TGCAGCGCCGCGGTTGGTGCGGGGGGCTACGAGCAGTACTTC
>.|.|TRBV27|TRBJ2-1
CASSRDSPTRYNEQFF
TGTGCCAGCAGCAGGGACTCCCCGACGAGATACAATGAGCAGTTCTTC
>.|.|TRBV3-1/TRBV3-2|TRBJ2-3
CASSAGAARAQYF
TGTGCCAGCAGCGCGGGGGCCGCGCGGGCGCAGTATTTT
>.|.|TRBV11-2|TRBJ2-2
CASSPRGTGELFF
TGTGCCAGCAGCCCCCGGGGTACCGGGGAGCTGTTTTTT
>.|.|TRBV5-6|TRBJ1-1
CASSLGAVNTEAFF
TGTGCCAGCAGCTTGGGGGCAGTGAACACTGAAGCTTTCTTT
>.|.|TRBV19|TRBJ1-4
CASSLRQSTSEKLFF
TGTGCCAGTAGTCTTCGACAGTCTACCAGTGAAAAACTGTTTTTT
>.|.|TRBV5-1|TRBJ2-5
CASSPQGRQETQYF
TGCGCCAGCAGCCCGCAGGGTCGCCAAGAGACCCAGTACTTC
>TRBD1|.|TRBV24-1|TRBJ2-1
CATSDTMGQGHSDEQFF
TGTGCCACCAGTGATACCATGGGACAGGGTCATTCCGATGAGCAGTTCTTC
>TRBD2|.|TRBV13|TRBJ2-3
CASSRLAGVTDTQYF
TGTGCCAGCAGCAGACTAGCGGGAGTTACAGATACGCAGTATTTT
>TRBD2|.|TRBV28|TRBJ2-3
CASSLWGLAGEVTDTQYF
TGTGCCAGCAGTTTGTGGGGACTAGCGGGGGAGGTCACAGATACGCAGTATTTT
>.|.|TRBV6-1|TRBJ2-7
CASSDNRYYEQYF
TGTGCCAGCAGTGACAACAGGTACTACGAGCAGTACTTC
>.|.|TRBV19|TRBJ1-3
CASSSVAQSGNTIYF
TGTGCCAGTAGTTCCGTCGCACAAAGTGGAAACACCATATATTTT
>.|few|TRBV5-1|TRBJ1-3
CASSLGLPGNTIYF
TGCGCCAGCAGCTTGGGCCTACCGGGAAACACCATATATTTT
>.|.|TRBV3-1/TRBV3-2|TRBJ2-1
CASSQALQRNEQFF
TGTGCCAGCAGCCAAGCCCTACAGCGGAATGAGCAGTTCTTC
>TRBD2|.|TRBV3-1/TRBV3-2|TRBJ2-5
CASSQGLAGKTQYF
TGTGCCAGCAGCCAAGGTTTAGCGGGCAAGACCCAGTACTTC
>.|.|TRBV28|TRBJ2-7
CASNRGSSFASGSYEQYF
TGTGCCAGCAACCGGGGTTCCTCTTTCGCCTCCGGATCCTACGAGCAGTACTTC
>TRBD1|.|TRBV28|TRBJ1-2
CASRFGTGSTLLLPAVPNYGYTF
TGTGCCAGCAGGTTCGGGACAGGTAGCACCCTCCTTCTCCCCGCGGTCCCTAACTATGGCTACACCTTC
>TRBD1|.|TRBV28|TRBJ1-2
CASSFVDRVSRWGYTF
TGTGCCAGCAGTTTTGTGGACAGGGTGTCCCGTTGGGGCTACACCTTC
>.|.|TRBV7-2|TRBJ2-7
CASSLAGGAAYEQYF
TGTGCCAGCAGCTTAGCGGGGGGGGCCGCCTACGAGCAGTACTTC
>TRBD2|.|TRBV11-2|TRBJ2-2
CASSTRTSFTGELFF
TGTGCCAGCAGCACCAGGACTAGCTTCACCGGGGAGCTGTTTTTT
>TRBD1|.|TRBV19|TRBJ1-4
CASSIGRGSEKLFF
TGTGCCAGTAGTATCGGCAGGGGGAGTGAAAAACTGTTTTTT
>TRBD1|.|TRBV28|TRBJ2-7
CASSLTGGPYEQYF
TGTGCCAGCAGTTTAACAGGGGGCCCCTACGAGCAGTACTTC
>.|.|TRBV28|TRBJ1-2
CASTGPYGYTF
TGTGCCAGCACAGGGCCCTATGGCTACACCTTC
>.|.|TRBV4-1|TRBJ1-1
CASSQVVRVSEAFF
TGCGCCAGCAGCCAAGTGGTTCGGGTTTCTGAAGCTTTCTTT
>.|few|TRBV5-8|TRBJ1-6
CASSGSNSPLHF
TGTGCCTCCTCCGGGAGTAATTCACCCCTCCACTTT
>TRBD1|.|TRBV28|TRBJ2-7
CASRTGGYEQYF
TGTGCCAGCCGGACAGGGGGCTACGAGCAGTACTTC
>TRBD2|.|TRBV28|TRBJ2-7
CASSWASGTYEQYF
TGTGCCAGCAGTTGGGCTAGCGGGACGTACGAGCAGTACTTC
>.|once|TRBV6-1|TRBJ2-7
CASSERQIPQQYF
TGTGCCAGCAGTGAAAGACAGATACCCCAGCAGTACTTC
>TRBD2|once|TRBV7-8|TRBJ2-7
CASSWGGIAYEQYF
TGTGCCAGCAGTTGGGGGGGGATTGCCTACGAGCAGTACTTC
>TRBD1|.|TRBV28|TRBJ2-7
CASSLFQGAYEQYF
TGTGCCAGCAGTTTATTCCAGGGGGCCTACGAGCAGTACTTC
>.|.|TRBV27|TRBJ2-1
CASSSRQGGEQFF
TGTGCCAGCAGTTCTCGACAGGGAGGAGAGCAGTTCTTC
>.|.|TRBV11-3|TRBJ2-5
CASSLGSASMETQYF
TGTGCCAGCAGCTTGGGGAGCGCATCGATGGAGACCCAGTACTTC
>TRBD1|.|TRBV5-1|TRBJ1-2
CASSSGTGGFGYTF
TGCGCCAGCAGCTCCGGGACAGGGGGCTTTGGCTACACCTTC